This T cell receptor (beta chain) was obtained from a study of technical replicates of blood from four donors. Libraries were prepared by immunoSEQ multiplex PCR; TCRdb keeps only in-frame clonotypes and omits some of them. The data contain about 66,000 clones, 92% of them seen just once; the ten biggest clones take up approximately 0.38%. Per the germline V gene, CDR1 is PRHDT and CDR2 is FYEKMQ (reference sequence). CDR3 length: 17 residues. The V gene end was trimmed by 1 base and the J gene end by 1 base; junction bases not matched to a gene: 8. The material sequenced was T cells isolated from PBMCs. The TCR was taken from a human donor in good health. The V and J genes are TRBV13 and TRBJ2-5; 8 bases map to TRBD2. The CDR3 here is CASSLAILAEGQETQYF. The CDR3, as DNA: TGTGCCAGCAGCTTAGCTATACTAGCGGAGGGCCAAGAGACCCAGTACTTC.